A single sample gave rise to the 29 T cell receptor beta chains below, sequenced in a study of CD8 T cells in ankylosing spondylitis. Each CDR3 protein gets one entry after TCRdb re-called the 5' RACE reads with MiXCR. The sample holds roughly 64,000 distinct CDR3 sequences, approximately 6% seen once. Specimen: synovial fluid, either unsorted or a sorted T cell fraction (not recorded which). These receptors all come from a male donor with ankylosing spondylitis.

The chain employs TRBV24-1 and TRBJ2-3, with 10 bases identical to TRBD2. Germline-derived CDR1 and CDR2 are KGHDR and SFDVKD. The ends lost 3 bases at V and 0 bases at J; junction bases unmatched: 5. This CDR3 has 17 residues. The CDR3 coding sequence is TGTGCCACCAGTGATCGGACTAGCGGACCTAGCACAGATACGCAGTATTTT. Translating gives CATSDRTSGPSTDTQYF.

This clonotype occurred many times. The rearrangement joins TRBV3-1 to TRBJ1-5; D not resolved. Germline CDR1 is LGHDT and CDR2 is YNNKEL (reference sequence). The CDR3 totals 15 residues. Trimming shortened V by 0 bases and J by 3 bases, and 9 bases separated the two germline ends. The CDR3 sequence is CASSQDLGLNQPQHF. CDR3 nucleotides: TGTGCCAGCAGCCAAGATCTGGGTCTCAATCAGCCCCAGCATTTT.

This clonotype has a handful of counts. The chain couples TRBV20-1 to TRBJ2-3; 7 bases align to TRBD2. CDR3 length equals 15 residues. After removal of 5 bases from V and 6 bases from J, the junction contained 14 bases not matched to a gene. Germline CDR1 reads DFQATT; CDR2 reads SNEGSKA (reference sequence). The DNA for the CDR3 is TGCAGTGCTCCCTCGAAGCGGGAAGGGATGGATACGCAGTATTTT. Encoded protein: CSAPSKREGMDTQYF.

This clonotype was detected ten times or more. This chain uses TRBV10-3 with TRBJ2-1; the match to TRBD2 covers 7 bases. Trimming removed 9 bases from V and 9 bases from J; junction bases left unmatched: 11. The CDR3 is 13 residues long. Germline loops: CDR1 ENHRY, CDR2 SYGVKD. CDR3 amino acids: CAISPREEGEQFF. The DNA for the CDR3 is TGTGCCATTTCCCCTCGGGAGGAGGGTGAGCAGTTCTTC.

The CDR3 here is CASSEPQGATGELFF. The DNA for the CDR3 is TGTGCCAGCAGTGAACCTCAGGGGGCGACCGGGGAGCTGTTTTTT. The gene calls are TRBV2 and TRBJ2-2; 8 bases agree with TRBD1. Germline loops: CDR1 SNHLY, CDR2 FYNNEI. CDR3 length: 15 residues. J gave up 5 bases and V 2 bases, and 4 bases lay outside the gene matches.

This clonotype was observed many times. The genes are TRBV6-5 and TRBJ1-1; D gene unclear. CDR1 MNHEY and CDR2 SVGAGI come from the germline V gene. V lost 0 bases and J 0 bases, leaving 11 bases between the germline ends. The CDR3 extends over 16 amino acids. CDR3 residues: CASSYSSGYMNTEAFF. The CDR3 nucleotides read TGTGCCAGCAGTTACTCGTCAGGTTATATGAACACTGAAGCTTTCTTT.

This clonotype was seen more than once but under ten times. The chain uses TRBV19 and TRBJ2-1, with 8 bases aligning to TRBD2. The J segment lost 6 bases and the V segment lost 8 bases, leaving 12 bases of the junction unmatched. Germline V lookup: CDR1 LNHDA, CDR2 SQIVND (reference sequence). The CDR3 consists of 15 residues. The CDR3 sequence: CASGGLAGRTNEQFF. The CDR3 DNA sequence: TGTGCCAGTGGTGGCTTAGCGGGACGCACCAATGAGCAGTTCTTC.

This clonotype was observed at least ten times. The gene calls are TRBV10-3 and TRBJ2-1; TRBD2 aligns across 8 bases. CDR1 and CDR2 from the germline V gene are ENHRY and SYGVKD. Trimming took 4 bases from V and 11 from J; bases not matched to a gene: 13. This CDR3 region has 15 residues. Written as DNA, the CDR3 is TGTGCCATCAGTGGAGCGGGAGAGTCACTTTCGAAGCAGTTCTTC. Translating it yields CAISGAGESLSKQFF.

Only a few counts were recorded for this clonotype. The chain carries TRBV11-3 and TRBJ2-7; D remains ambiguous. Per germline, CDR1 SGHNT and CDR2 YENEEA. This CDR3 has 10 amino acids. V gave up 9 bases and J gave up 7 bases, with 10 bases separating them. The CDR3 loop is CASGIWEQYF. CDR3 bases: TGTGCCAGTGGTATTTGGGAGCAGTACTTC.

A few counts support this clonotype. The CDR3 DNA reads as TGTGCCAGCAGCTTAGCGCCTAGCGGGGAGCTGGGCACCGGGGAGCTGTTTTTT. Its protein is CASSLAPSGELGTGELFF. The chain employs TRBV7-8 and TRBJ2-2; TRBD2 aligns across 9 bases. After removal of 0 bases from V and 4 bases from J, the junction contained 9 bases not matched to a gene. CDR3 size: 18 residues. The germline V gene encodes CDR1 SGHVS and CDR2 FQNEAQ.

A few counts support this clonotype. V is TRBV3-1 and J is TRBJ2-2; 9 nucleotides agree with TRBD2. In germline, CDR1 is LGHDT, CDR2 YNNKEL (reference sequence). The CDR3 covers 17 residues. The J segment lost 7 bases and the V segment lost 4 bases, leaving 13 bases of the junction unmatched. For the CDR3, the DNA is TGTGCCAGCAGCCTCGGCTGGGCTAGCGGGACCTTCGGGGAGCTGTTTTTT. It yields the protein CASSLGWASGTFGELFF.

This clonotype was found many times. This chain uses TRBV5-8 with TRBJ2-7, with TRBD2 as a possible D gene (5 bases). The V end was cut by 7 bases, the J end by 3 bases, with 11 bases between. Germline loops: CDR1 SGHTS, CDR2 YDEGEE. This CDR3 is built from 12 residues. The CDR3: CASSRAVYEQYF. In DNA, the CDR3 is TGTGCCAGCTCGCGGGCAGTCTACGAGCAGTACTTC.

Ten or more counts support this clonotype. The chain couples TRBV20-1 to TRBJ1-1, with D perhaps TRBD1 (6 bases). Germline loops: CDR1 DFQATT, CDR2 SNEGSKA (reference sequence). V shed 2 bases and J shed 0 bases, with 16 bases lying between them. The CDR3 spans 16 residues. The CDR3: CSARPGGTPMNTEAFF. CDR3 nucleotides: TGCAGTGCTAGACCTGGCGGGACACCCATGAACACTGAAGCTTTCTTT.

In its sample, this clonotype is medium-sized. This chain uses TRBV12-3 or TRBV12-4 with TRBJ2-3; D is unresolved. V shed 4 bases and J shed 0 bases, with 8 bases lying between them. CDR3 length: 14 residues. The CDR3 DNA follows: TGTGCCAGCAGTTGGGGAACAAGCACAGATACGCAGTATTTT. Encoded protein: CASSWGTSTDTQYF.

This clonotype was counted at least ten times. This chain links TRBV3-1 with TRBJ2-3; 7 positions agree with TRBD2. J lost 6 bases, V lost 0 bases, and 9 bases had no gene match. The CDR3 has 16 residues. The germline V gene encodes CDR1 LGHDT and CDR2 YNNKEL (reference sequence). The CDR3 spells CASSQDRGGEGDTQYF. The CDR3 region has the DNA TGTGCCAGCAGCCAAGATCGCGGTGGGGAGGGGGATACGCAGTATTTT.

This sequence joins TRBV2 and TRBJ1-6; D not certain. CDR1 is SNHLY and CDR2 is FYNNEI in the germline V gene. This CDR3 spans 13 amino acids. The ends were cut back, 6 bases at V and 10 bases at J, with 13 bases in the middle. CDR3 sequence (DNA): TGTGCCAGCAGACTACAACAAACCTCACCCCTCCACTTT. It is translated as CASRLQQTSPLHF.

This clonotype was picked up many times. The gene calls are TRBV9 and TRBJ1-1, with unresolved D. In germline, CDR1 is SGDLS, CDR2 YYNGEE. The CDR3 totals 15 residues. V lost 3 bases and J 2 bases, leaving 14 bases between the germline ends. CDR3: CASSAADRPNTEAFF. The DNA of the CDR3 is TGTGCCAGCAGCGCCGCGGACCGCCCAAACACTGAAGCTTTCTTT. Full variable domain (rest looked up from reference TRBV9 and TRBJ1-1): DSGVTQTPKHLITATGQRVTLRCSPRSGDLSVYWYQQSLDQGLQFLIQYYNGEERAKGNILERFSAQQFPDLHSELNLSSLELGDSALYFCASSAADRPNTEAFFGQGTRLTVV.

This clonotype was seen more than once but under ten times. V gene TRBV20-1 combines with J gene TRBJ2-5; D remains unclear. V was shortened by 0 bases and J by 2 bases, with 16 bases between the two germline ends. Germline V gene data show CDR1 as DFQATT and CDR2 as SNEGSKA (reference sequence). CDR3 size: 16 residues. The CDR3 nucleotides are TGCAGTGCTAGAGATCACCCGGGCCCCGGGCAAGAGACCCAGTACTTC. Translation gives CSARDHPGPGQETQYF.

The chain couples TRBV21-1 to TRBJ2-7; the table's D call, TRBD1, has no DNA check behind it. TRBV21-1 is described as a pseudogene. The CDR3 spans 21 residues. The DNA for the CDR3 is TGTGCCAGCCGACGGGCAGGGATTTCACCCATTGATCTAAGGGGGACCTACGAGCAGTACTTC. It encodes CASRRAGISPIDLRGTYEQYF.

With regard to this clonotype: A much bigger clone sits one base away, suggesting this may be a read error. J is TRBJ1-2 and V is TRBV4-1; no firm D call. Trimming cost V 5 bases and J 2 bases, with 9 bases left between them. The CDR3 consists of 13 residues. The germline gives CDR1 MGHRA, CDR2 YSYEKL. In DNA form, the CDR3 reads TGCGCCAGCAGCAAGGAGGCGAACTATGGCTACACCTTC. Its translation is CASSKEANYGYTF.

This clonotype was counted many times. The DNA for the CDR3 is TGTGCCAGCAGTCCCCGACTAGCGGATCTGTTCTTC. Its translation is CASSPRLADLFF. This sequence joins TRBV6-6 and TRBJ2-1; 9 nucleotides line up with TRBD2. The CDR3 has 12 residues. Germline V gene sequence: CDR1 MNHNY, CDR2 SVGAGI (reference sequence). The trim removed 5 bases at V and 15 bases at J, leaving 8 bases unmatched.

V and J are TRBV20-1 and TRBJ2-1, with 7 positions matching TRBD2. The CDR3 sequence is 14 residues long. Trimming cost V 6 bases and J 10 bases; bases outside gene matches: 15. Per germline, CDR1 DFQATT and CDR2 SNEGSKA (reference sequence). The DNA of the CDR3 is TGCAGTGCCAGAACGGGACTCCTGGGGGGGGAGCAGTTCTTC. It specifies CSARTGLLGGEQFF.

The chain joins TRBV15 to TRBJ1-5; D gene ambiguous. The CDR3 is 13 residues long. Trimming stripped 3 bases from V and 6 bases from J, with 9 bases between. Germline CDR1 reads LNHNV; CDR2 reads YYDKDF (reference sequence). CDR3 DNA: TGTGCCACCAGCAGGGAACTTACTCAGCCCCAGCATTTT. Its translation is CATSRELTQPQHF.

This clonotype was seen many times. The chain employs TRBV28 and TRBJ2-7; no clear D. CDR1 is MDHEN and CDR2 is SYDVKM in the germline V gene. CDR3 size: 17 residues. V was trimmed by 4 bases and J by 1 base, leaving 20 bases between them. CDR3 region: CASSSWGFVGISYEQYF. CDR3 sequence (DNA): TGTGCCAGCAGTTCTTGGGGATTTGTGGGGATATCCTACGAGCAGTACTTC.

This clonotype was seen a handful of times. This rearrangement joins TRBV5-1 to TRBJ1-4, with a possible D match to TRBD1 (6 bases). The CDR3 is made up of 16 amino acids. Trimming took 0 bases from V and 7 from J, leaving 16 bases between them. Germline V lookup: CDR1 SGHRS, CDR2 YFSETQ. CDR3 sequence: CASSLGSTGQGEKLFF. In DNA form, the CDR3 reads TGCGCCAGCAGCTTGGGGTCGACAGGTCAAGGTGAAAAACTGTTTTTT.

This clonotype has ten or more counts. The rearrangement links TRBV12-3 or TRBV12-4 to TRBJ2-1; D is ambiguous. This CDR3 spans 13 amino acids. The V gene lost 8 bases and the J gene lost 9 bases, with 17 bases spanning the gap. The CDR3: CASGFAKRSEQFF. The DNA of the CDR3 is TGTGCCAGCGGATTCGCTAAGCGTAGTGAGCAGTTCTTC.

This clonotype was observed at least ten times. The CDR3 DNA reads as TGTGCCTGGAGTGCAGCCCTCTACGAGCAGTACTTC. Translating gives CAWSAALYEQYF. V usage is TRBV30 and J usage is TRBJ2-7; D is unresolved. This CDR3 comprises 12 residues. V was shortened by 1 base and J by 3 bases, with 7 bases between the two germline ends. The germline CDR1 and CDR2 sequences are GTSNPN and SVGIG (reference sequence).

The chain carries TRBV6-2 or TRBV6-3 and TRBJ1-1; 7 bases match TRBD1. V gave up 5 bases and J gave up 4 bases; unmatched junction bases: 4. The CDR3 has 13 residues. Germline assignment: CDR1 MNHEY and CDR2 SVGEGT. The CDR3 here is CASSTGAITEAFF. DNA for the CDR3: TGTGCCAGCAGTACAGGGGCTATCACTGAAGCTTTCTTT.

In its sample, this clonotype was seen many times. The chain uses TRBV7-3 and TRBJ2-3; 7 nucleotides align to TRBD2. The CDR3 contains 13 residues. Germline CDR1 SGHTA, CDR2 FQGTGA. V gave up 4 bases and J gave up 3 bases; unmatched junction bases: 1. The CDR3 protein is CASSSGRTDTQYF. In nucleotides, the CDR3 is TGTGCCAGCAGCTCCGGGAGGACAGATACGCAGTATTTT.